The T cell receptor beta chain under discussion was sequenced for a study of breast tumors, draining lymph nodes, adjacent tissues. The lymph nodes were axillary draining lymph nodes from breast cancer patients. The CDR3 totals 17 residues. V was clipped by 5 bases and J by 0 bases; unmatched bases: 9. Germline V gene data show CDR1 as LNHDA and CDR2 as SQIVND (reference sequence). From the multiplex PCR reads, TCRdb called clonotypes with MiXCR, one entry per CDR3 protein. The data hold fewer than 150,000 distinct CDR3 sequences, with around 21% observed a single time. This clonotype was seen many times.

The TCR was taken from a female donor with breast cancer. Some clones in this sample may be carry-over from other donors' samples. The V gene is TRBV19, the J gene TRBJ2-2; the match to TRBD1 covers 7 bases. Input material: axillary lymph node tissue. The CDR3 sequence: CASSLIGTVTNTGELFF. As DNA, the CDR3 is TGTGCCAGTAGTCTCATCGGGACAGTAACGAACACCGGGGAGCTGTTTTTT. Together with reference TRBV19 and TRBJ2-2, the CDR3 gives the full variable domain: DGGITQSPKYLFRKEGQNVTLSCEQNLNHDAMYWYRQDPGQGLRLIYYSQIVNDFQKGDIAEGYSVSREKKESFPLTVTSAQKNPTAFYLCASSLIGTVTNTGELFFGEGSRLTVL.